The next 27 T cell receptor beta chains were all read from a single sample in a study of blood T cell repertoires in COVID-19. Produced via immunoSEQ multiplex PCR; TCRdb's table is partial and in-frame only. The data show fewer than 250,000 clones, 70% to 90% seen once. The sample taken for sequencing was peripheral blood. These receptors were obtained from a woman in her 70s with acute or convalescent COVID-19.

J is TRBJ1-1 and V is TRBV3-1 (or the pseudogene TRBV3-2); the D is unclear. CDR1 and CDR2 (germline): LGHDT, YNNKEL (reference sequence). The germline V and J ends were trimmed by 2 bases and 3 bases, with 7 bases remaining between them. The CDR3 sequence is 13 residues long. The chain's CDR3 is CASSQMIDTEAFF. The CDR3 nucleotides read TGTGCCAGCAGCCAAATGATAGACACTGAAGCTTTCTTT.

This chain links TRBV10-3 with TRBJ2-3; 8 positions agree with TRBD1. The germline V gene has CDR1 ENHRY and CDR2 SYGVKD. This CDR3 contains 18 residues. V lost 3 bases, J lost 4 bases, and 15 bases stayed unmatched. The CDR3 here is CAISDLVRGQGAADTQYF. DNA of the CDR3: TGTGCCATCAGTGACCTTGTCCGGGGGCAGGGGGCAGCAGATACGCAGTATTTT.

V is TRBV5-1 and J is TRBJ2-3, with D tentatively TRBD2 (6 bases). The V end lost 3 bases, the J end lost 3 bases, and 23 bases lay between the germline ends. The CDR3 has 18 residues. Germline CDR1 SGHRS, CDR2 YFSETQ. The chain's CDR3 is CASSSERPLGLATDTQYF. CDR3 coding DNA: TGCGCCAGCAGCTCAGAACGACCCCTGGGGCTAGCGACAGATACGCAGTATTTT. Based on the CDR3 plus reference TRBV5-1 and TRBJ2-3, the full variable domain is KAGVTQTPRYLIKTRGQQVTLSCSPISGHRSVSWYQQTPGQGLQFLFEYFSETQRNKGNFPGRFSGRQFSNSRSEMNVSTLELGDSALYLCASSSERPLGLATDTQYFGPGTRLTVL.

The rearrangement uses TRBV27 and TRBJ2-1; tentative D call: TRBD1 (6 bases). V gave up 5 bases and J gave up 6 bases, with 14 bases separating them. Germline CDR1 MNHEY, CDR2 SMNVEV (reference sequence). This CDR3 contains 14 residues. CDR3 residues: CASSLRDTGNEQFF. CDR3 coding DNA: TGTGCCAGCAGTCTCCGGGACACTGGCAATGAGCAGTTCTTC.

The V gene is TRBV7-9, the J gene TRBJ2-7, with 14 bases fitting TRBD2. The CDR3 has 18 residues. With V trimmed by 5 bases and J by 5 bases, 14 bases remained unmatched. Germline V lookup: CDR1 SEHNR, CDR2 FQNEAQ (reference sequence). In DNA form, the CDR3 reads TGTGCCAGCAGCAGGGGGACTAGCGGGAGCGCCTTCATGCACGAGCAGTACTTC. Encoded protein: CASSRGTSGSAFMHEQYF.

The table lists this clone with a count of one. V usage is TRBV2 and J usage is TRBJ2-3, with TRBD1 identical over 10 bases. The CDR3 runs 14 residues. Germline CDR1 SNHLY, CDR2 FYNNEI. J was trimmed by 5 bases and V by 6 bases; bases with no gene match: 5. The CDR3 is CASRTGGRGDTQYF. In DNA form, the CDR3 reads TGTGCCAGCAGGACAGGGGGCCGGGGAGATACGCAGTATTTT.

This chain uses TRBV4-3 with TRBJ2-5, with TRBD1 as a possible D gene (6 bases). CDR1 is LGHNA and CDR2 is YSLEER in the germline V gene. The CDR3 consists of 15 residues. Trimming removed 3 bases at V and 3 bases at J, with 14 bases between. CDR3: CASSQMGAVEETQYF. CDR3 nucleotide sequence: TGCGCCAGCAGCCAGATGGGGGCCGTAGAAGAGACCCAGTACTTC.

The sample holds a few counts of this clone. Other nucleotide sequences from this sample produce the same CDR3. V is TRBV7-2 and J is TRBJ1-5, with D unresolved. V gave up 2 bases and J gave up 4 bases, with 9 bases separating them. Germline loops: CDR1 SGHTA, CDR2 FQGNSA. The CDR3 covers 14 residues. CDR3 amino acids: CASSLLGGNQPQHF. The CDR3 region has the DNA TGTGCCAGCAGCTTATTGGGCGGGAATCAGCCCCAGCATTTT.

This chain joins TRBV18 and TRBJ2-3, with a tentative D call TRBD1 (6 bases). Trimming took off 2 bases at V and 5 bases at J, with 8 bases between the two ends. The CDR3 has 13 residues. Germline CDR1 KGHSH, CDR2 LQKENI. CDR3 DNA: TGTGCCAGCTCACCAGACAGGCGAGATACGCAGTATTTT. As protein: CASSPDRRDTQYF.

The gene calls are TRBV19 and TRBJ2-2; 15 nucleotides line up with TRBD2. Per germline, CDR1 LNHDA and CDR2 SQIVND (reference sequence). The CDR3 covers 17 residues. The ends lost 5 bases at V and 6 bases at J; junction bases unmatched: 7. This chain's CDR3 is CASSSRTSGREAGELFF. The DNA for the CDR3 is TGTGCCAGTAGTTCTCGGACTAGCGGGAGGGAAGCCGGGGAGCTGTTTTTT.

The J gene is TRBJ1-5, the V gene TRBV7-9, with 8 bases that match TRBD1. J gave up 3 bases and V 5 bases, and 3 bases lay outside the gene matches. Germline CDR1 SEHNR, CDR2 FQNEAQ (reference sequence). This CDR3 contains 14 residues. The CDR3 DNA follows: TGTGCCAGCAGCCCGACAGGGGCCAATCAGCCCCAGCATTTT. Protein product: CASSPTGANQPQHF.

The CDR3 is CASSFAGADTGELFF. CDR3 bases: TGTGCCAGCAGCTTCGCAGGGGCGGACACCGGGGAGCTGTTTTTT. V usage is TRBV11-2 and J usage is TRBJ2-2; D may be TRBD1 (6 bases). CDR3 length equals 15 residues. Deletions cut 3 bases from V and 3 bases from J, with 11 bases between. Germline V gene sequence: CDR1 SGHAT, CDR2 FQNNGV.

The chain recombines TRBV6-5 with TRBJ1-1, with 8 bases lining up with TRBD1. Germline CDR1 and CDR2: MNHEY and SVGAGI. The CDR3 sequence is 14 residues long. With 6 bases clipped from V and 11 bases from J, the junction kept 14 bases outside the gene matches. The CDR3 protein is CASSQRGATGAAFF. The DNA of the CDR3 is TGTGCCAGCAGCCAAAGGGGGGCGACAGGGGCGGCTTTCTTT.

This clone has a single count. The chain is built from TRBV6-5 and TRBJ2-7; 10 bases align to TRBD2. The CDR3 length is 14 residues. The V and J ends lost 7 bases and 7 bases, in that order; junction bases with no gene match: 10. The germline gives CDR1 MNHEY, CDR2 SVGAGI. The CDR3 DNA reads as TGTGCCAGCAAGATAAGCGGGGGGGCGTGGGAGCAGTACTTC. Protein: CASKISGGAWEQYF.

V and J are TRBV19 and TRBJ1-2, with D perhaps TRBD1 (5 bases). The length of the CDR3 is 15 residues. Between the trimmed V and J ends, which lost 2 bases and 6 bases, there was a span of 16 bases. From germline, CDR1 is LNHDA and CDR2 SQIVND (reference sequence). CDR3 sequence: CASSILGGITDGYTF. For the CDR3, the DNA is TGTGCCAGTAGTATACTTGGGGGGATCACGGATGGCTACACCTTC.

In this sample, this clone turned up a few times. This sequence joins TRBV5-5 and TRBJ2-3, with 15 nucleotides matching TRBD2. V lost 4 bases and J lost 7; bases outside the gene matches: 4. Per the germline V gene, CDR1 is SGHKS and CDR2 is YYEKEE (reference sequence). The CDR3 is made up of 15 amino acids. CDR3 DNA: TGTGCCAGCAGCGGACTAGCGGGGGGGCCATATACGCAGTATTTT. This sequence encodes CASSGLAGGPYTQYF.

The CDR3 coding sequence is TGTGCCAGCAGTCGTCCCGAGACCCAGTACTTC. It codes for CASSRPETQYF. The rearrangement joins TRBV6-2 or TRBV6-3 to TRBJ2-5; D ambiguous. Germline V gene sequence: CDR1 MNHEY, CDR2 SVGEGT. Trimming removed 5 bases from V and 5 bases from J, with 6 bases in between. The CDR3 spans 11 residues.

The chain couples TRBV27 to TRBJ1-1; weak D call: TRBD1 (6 bases). The CDR3 length is 14 residues. The ends were cut back, 5 bases at V and 2 bases at J, with 12 bases in the middle. CDR1 and CDR2 (germline): MNHEY, SMNVEV (reference sequence). CDR3 sequence reads: CASSKRTVNTEAFF. Written as DNA, the CDR3 is TGTGCCAGCAGTAAACGGACAGTTAACACTGAAGCTTTCTTT.

This rearrangement joins TRBV6-5 to TRBJ1-2; D is ambiguous. V shed 8 bases and J shed 0 bases, with 16 bases lying between them. The germline V gene encodes CDR1 MNHEY and CDR2 SVGAGI. This CDR3 contains 15 residues. CDR3 amino acids: CASAQSRESNYGYTF. The CDR3 coding sequence is TGTGCCAGCGCCCAGTCTCGGGAATCTAACTATGGCTACACCTTC.

This chain connects TRBV24-1 to TRBJ1-5; 10 bases match TRBD1. V dropped 4 bases and J dropped 3; count of bases not matched to a gene: 5. The CDR3 is made up of 16 amino acids. Germline assignment: CDR1 KGHDR and CDR2 SFDVKD. The CDR3 loop is CATSDGTGAYNQPQHF. The CDR3 DNA sequence: TGTGCCACCAGTGACGGGACAGGGGCCTACAATCAGCCCCAGCATTTT.

About this clone: Other DNA sequences in the same sample also yield this CDR3. The rearrangement links TRBV6-5 to TRBJ2-5; D is perhaps TRBD1 (6 bases). Germline V gene data show CDR1 as MNHEY and CDR2 as SVGAGI. The V end lost 6 bases, the J end lost 2 bases, and 10 bases lay between the germline ends. This CDR3 has 13 amino acids. The CDR3 DNA follows: TGTGCCAGCAGGCGGACAGAGCAAGAGACCCAGTACTTC. It codes for CASRRTEQETQYF.

CDR3 sequence (DNA): TGTGCCATCAGTGCTTTCCCTAATTCACCCCTCCACTTT. Protein product: CAISAFPNSPLHF. The gene calls are TRBV10-3 and TRBJ1-6; no firm D call. The CDR3 loop spans 13 amino acids. V lost 4 bases and J lost 6, with 7 bases in between. Per germline, CDR1 ENHRY and CDR2 SYGVKD.

The chain uses TRBV28 and TRBJ2-1; tentative D call: TRBD1 (6 bases). Germline CDR1 is MDHEN and CDR2 is SYDVKM. There are 15 residues in the CDR3. V was trimmed by 4 bases and J by 6 bases, leaving 16 bases between them. CDR3 sequence reads: CASSSYRALPNEQFF. The CDR3 nucleotides read TGTGCCAGCAGTTCTTACAGGGCTCTCCCCAATGAGCAGTTCTTC.

The chain is built from TRBV27 and TRBJ2-4; D call uncertain. This CDR3 comprises 14 residues. The germline CDR1 and CDR2 sequences are MNHEY and SMNVEV (reference sequence). V was trimmed by 0 bases and J by 4 bases, leaving 7 bases between them. The CDR3 loop reads CASSLSNRKNIQYF. In DNA form, the CDR3 reads TGTGCCAGCAGTTTATCGAACAGAAAAAACATTCAGTACTTC.

In this sample, this clone turned up once. CDR3 coding DNA: TGTGCCAGCAGTTTACACAGCCCCGAAGCTTTCTTT. Translation: CASSLHSPEAFF. The chain links TRBV2 to TRBJ1-1; D uncertain. From germline, CDR1 is SNHLY and CDR2 FYNNEI. CDR3 length: 12 residues. V was cut by 5 bases and J by 8 bases, with 12 bases left in between.

A few counts support this clone. The chain is built from TRBV27 and TRBJ2-2, with D uncertain. CDR1 and CDR2 (germline): MNHEY, SMNVEV (reference sequence). Trimming took off 3 bases at V and 5 bases at J, with 13 bases between the two ends. The length of the CDR3 is 15 residues. The CDR3 coding sequence is TGTGCCAGCAGTTTTCTGATTAGTCGTACCGGGGAGCTGTTTTTT. Its translation is CASSFLISRTGELFF.

V is TRBV28 and J is TRBJ1-5; TRBD1 agrees at 7 bases. Trimming removed 1 base from V and 6 bases from J; junction bases left unmatched: 9. CDR3 length: 16 amino acids. CDR1 and CDR2 from the germline V gene are MDHEN and SYDVKM. The CDR3 region has the DNA TGTGCCAGCAGTTTATCCGAGACAGGGTATGGTCAGCCCCAGCATTTT. It encodes CASSLSETGYGQPQHF.